The clone carrying this TCR beta chain was counted between two and nine times. This entry comes from a study of blood T cell repertoires in COVID-19. Study-wide background: Both acute and convalescent COVID-19 samples were obtained from the United States, Italy and Spain.

The CDR3 runs 15 residues. Looked up from germline, CDR1 is LNHDA and CDR2 is SQIVND (reference sequence). V was trimmed by 2 bases and J by 4 bases, leaving 12 bases between them. In the authors' workflow: Amplifying reference gene primers gave estimates of nucleated cell counts. TCRdb's table, derived via immunoSEQ multiplex PCR, lists solely in-frame clones and lacks some. V and J calls and clone size are copied from that table; D and trimming were computed from the DNA. The profile shows under 150,000 clones, 84% of them singletons. In terms of age and location, participants ranged from about 18 to 90 years and lived in about 25 US areas. Donors were grouped by their self-reported clinical history.

The sequencing sample was made of PBMCs or T cells enriched from blood (not recorded which). This receptor was identified in a man aged 35 to 55 with acute COVID-19. The chain uses TRBV19 and TRBJ2-1, with D possibly matching TRBD1 (5 bases). The CDR3 coding sequence is TGTGCCAGTAGTATAAGGGGCGGCAGTTACAATGAGCAGTTCTTC. Amino acids: CASSIRGGSYNEQFF.